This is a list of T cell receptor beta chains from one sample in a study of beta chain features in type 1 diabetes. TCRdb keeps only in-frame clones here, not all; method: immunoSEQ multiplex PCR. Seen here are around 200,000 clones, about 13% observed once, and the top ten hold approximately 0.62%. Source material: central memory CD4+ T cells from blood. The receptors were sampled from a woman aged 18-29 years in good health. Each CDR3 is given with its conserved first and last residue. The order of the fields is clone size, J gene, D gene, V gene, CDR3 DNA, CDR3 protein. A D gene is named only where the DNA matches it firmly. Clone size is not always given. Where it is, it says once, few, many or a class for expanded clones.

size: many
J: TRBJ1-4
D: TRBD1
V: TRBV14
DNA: TGTGCCAGCAGCCAGACCGGGACAGCCGCCCTTGCAACTAATGAAAAACTGTTTTTT
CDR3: CASSQTGTAALATNEKLFF

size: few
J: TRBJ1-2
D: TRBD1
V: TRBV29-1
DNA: TGCAGCGTCGGGACAGGGACTTATGGCTACACCTTC
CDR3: CSVGTGTYGYTF

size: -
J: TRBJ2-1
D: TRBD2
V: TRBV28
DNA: TGTGCCAGCAGTATGGGATCGGGACTAATGGGCTTCTTC
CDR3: CASSMGSGLMGFF

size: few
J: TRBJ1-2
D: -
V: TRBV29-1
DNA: TGCAGCGTTGATAATGGCTACACCTTC
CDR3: CSVDNGYTF

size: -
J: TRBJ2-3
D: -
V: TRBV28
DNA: TGTGCCAGCAGTTTTGGCAGCACAGATACGCAGTATTTT
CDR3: CASSFGSTDTQYF

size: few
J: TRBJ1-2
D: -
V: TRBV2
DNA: TGTGCCAGCCAGGACAGCCCTTATGGCTACACCTTC
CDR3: CASQDSPYGYTF

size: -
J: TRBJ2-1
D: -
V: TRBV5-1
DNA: TGCGCCAGCAGCTCATCGACGGGTTACAATGAGCAGTTCTTC
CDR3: CASSSSTGYNEQFF

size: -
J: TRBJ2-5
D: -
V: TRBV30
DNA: TGTGCCTGGAGTGTTTCTGCTAGCTTGGAGACCCAGTACTTC
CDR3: CAWSVSASLETQYF

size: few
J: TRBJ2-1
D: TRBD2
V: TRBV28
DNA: TGTGCCAGCAGCGTGGGACTAGCGGGAGCAAATGAGCAGTTCTTC
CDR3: CASSVGLAGANEQFF

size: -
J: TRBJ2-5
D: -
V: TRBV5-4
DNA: TGTGCCAGCAGCCTGAGTCAAGAGACCCAGTACTTC
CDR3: CASSLSQETQYF

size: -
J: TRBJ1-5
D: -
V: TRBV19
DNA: TGTGCCAGTAGTACGAGTATGTCAGGGGATCGTCAGCCCCAGCATTTT
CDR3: CASSTSMSGDRQPQHF

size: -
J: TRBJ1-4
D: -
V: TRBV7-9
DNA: TGTGCCAGCAGCCTGGGATCCGGGGTAGAAAAACTGTTTTTT
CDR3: CASSLGSGVEKLFF

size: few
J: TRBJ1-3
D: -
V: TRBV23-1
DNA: TGCGCCAGCACCTCGATGGAGGGTCTCTCTGGAAACACCATATATTTT
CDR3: CASTSMEGLSGNTIYF

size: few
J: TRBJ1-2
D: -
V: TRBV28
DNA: TGTGCCAGCAGTACGCATACAGGCGGAAACTATGGCTACACCTTC
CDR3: CASSTHTGGNYGYTF

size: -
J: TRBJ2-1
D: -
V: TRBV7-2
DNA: TGTGCCAGCAGCGAACAGCGGAATGAGCAGTTCTTC
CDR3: CASSEQRNEQFF

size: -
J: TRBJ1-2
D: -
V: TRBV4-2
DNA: TGTGCCAGCAGGCTCGGGGGTAACTATGGCTACACCTTC
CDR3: CASRLGGNYGYTF

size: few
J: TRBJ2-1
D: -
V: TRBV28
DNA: TGTGCCAGCAGGCGGGACAGCTACAATGAGCAGTTCTTC
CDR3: CASRRDSYNEQFF

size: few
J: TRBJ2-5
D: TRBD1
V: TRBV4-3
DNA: TGCGCCAGCAGCCAAGACTTAGGGACAGGGAGATCGGTGTACTTC
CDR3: CASSQDLGTGRSVYF

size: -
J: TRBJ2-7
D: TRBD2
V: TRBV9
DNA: TGTGCCAGCAGCGCCGAGGGACTAGCGGTCCACGAGCAGTACTTC
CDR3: CASSAEGLAVHEQYF

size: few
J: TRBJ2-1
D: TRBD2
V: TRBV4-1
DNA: TGCGCCAGCAGCCAAATACTAGCGGGAGTTGGTGAGCAGTTCTTC
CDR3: CASSQILAGVGEQFF

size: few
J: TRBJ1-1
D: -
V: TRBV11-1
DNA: TGTGCCAGCAGCTTATCTGGACTAGGAGCTTTCTTT
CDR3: CASSLSGLGAFF

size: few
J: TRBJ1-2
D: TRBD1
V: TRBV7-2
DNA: TGTGCCAGCAGCTTGGGACAGGGAAGCTATGGCTACACCTTC
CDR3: CASSLGQGSYGYTF

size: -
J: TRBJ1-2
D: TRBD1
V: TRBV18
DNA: TGTGCCAGCTCACCCGGGACAGACCTTAACTATGGCTACACCTTC
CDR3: CASSPGTDLNYGYTF

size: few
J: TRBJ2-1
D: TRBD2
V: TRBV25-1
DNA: TGTGCCAGCAGAGGACTAGCGGGAGGGGGGAGCGGCGAGCAGTTCTTC
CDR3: CASRGLAGGGSGEQFF

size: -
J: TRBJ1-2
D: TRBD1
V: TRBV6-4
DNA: TGTGCCAGCAAGCGAGGACAGGGGGCTAACTATGGCTACACCTTC
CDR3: CASKRGQGANYGYTF

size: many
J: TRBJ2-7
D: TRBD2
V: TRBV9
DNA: TGTGCCAGCAGCGTACAGCCGAGGACTAGCGGGGGATCCTACGAGCAGTACTTC
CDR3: CASSVQPRTSGGSYEQYF

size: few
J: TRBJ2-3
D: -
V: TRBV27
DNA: TGTGCCAGCAGTTGGCCCGGCGGTACGCAGTATTTT
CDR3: CASSWPGGTQYF

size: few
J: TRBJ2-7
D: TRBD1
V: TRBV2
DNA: TGTGCCAGCAGGGAGGGGAGCTGGGACAGGGACTTC
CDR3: CASREGSWDRDF

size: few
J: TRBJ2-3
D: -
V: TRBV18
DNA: TGTGCCAGCTCTCCCCTTAGCGGAAGGACAGATACGCAGTATTTT
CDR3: CASSPLSGRTDTQYF

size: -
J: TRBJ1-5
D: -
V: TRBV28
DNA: TGTGCCAGCAGTCCCACCTCGGGGGAGAGGAATCAGCCCCAGCATTTT
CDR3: CASSPTSGERNQPQHF

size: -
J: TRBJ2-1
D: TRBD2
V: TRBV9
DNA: TGTGCCAGCAGCGTTGAGACTAGCGGGAAAGGTGAGCAGTTCTTC
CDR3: CASSVETSGKGEQFF

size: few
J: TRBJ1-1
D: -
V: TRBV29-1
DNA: TGCAGCGTTGTCGGGGGGGGTGTGGGCACTGAAGCTTTCTTT
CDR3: CSVVGGGVGTEAFF

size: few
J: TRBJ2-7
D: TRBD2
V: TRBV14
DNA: TGTGCCAGCAGCCAAGCTCCCGGGAGGGTGAGGGAGCAGTACTTC
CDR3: CASSQAPGRVREQYF

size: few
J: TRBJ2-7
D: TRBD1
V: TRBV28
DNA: TGTGCCAGCAGTTTACTATCAGGACAGGGCGCCAACGAGCAGTACTTC
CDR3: CASSLLSGQGANEQYF

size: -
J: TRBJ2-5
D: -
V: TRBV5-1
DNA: TGCGCCAGCAGCTTGGGGGCAGAACAAGAGACCCAGTACTTC
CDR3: CASSLGAEQETQYF

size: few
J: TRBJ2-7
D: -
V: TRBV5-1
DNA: TGCGCCAGCAGCTTGATGGCAGGAAACTACGAGCAGTACTTC
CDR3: CASSLMAGNYEQYF

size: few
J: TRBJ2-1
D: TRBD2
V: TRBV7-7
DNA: TGTGCCAGCAGCTTAGGTAGCGGGAGTAGCAATGAGCAGTTCTTC
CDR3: CASSLGSGSSNEQFF

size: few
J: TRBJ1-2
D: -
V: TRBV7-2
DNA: TGTGCCAGCAGCCCCTTCACTACGGACTATGGCTACACCTTC
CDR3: CASSPFTTDYGYTF

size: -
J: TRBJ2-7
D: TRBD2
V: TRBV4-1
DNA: TGCGCCAGCAGCCAAGGGGCTAGCGGGGTTTCCTACGAGCAGTACTTC
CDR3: CASSQGASGVSYEQYF

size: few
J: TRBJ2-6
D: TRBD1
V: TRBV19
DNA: TGTGCCAGTAGTTCTAGGTACCGGGACAGGGACTTCTTTGGGGCCAACGTCCTGACTTTC
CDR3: CASSSRYRDRDFFGANVLTF

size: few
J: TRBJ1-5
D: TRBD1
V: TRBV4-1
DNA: TGCGCCAGCAGCCAAGAACGACGGACAGGGGGGAAATATAGCAATCAGCCCCAGCATTTT
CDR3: CASSQERRTGGKYSNQPQHF

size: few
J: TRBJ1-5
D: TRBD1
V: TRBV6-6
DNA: TGTGCCAGCAGTTACAGAAACAGGGGGCACAATCAGCCCCAGCATTTT
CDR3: CASSYRNRGHNQPQHF

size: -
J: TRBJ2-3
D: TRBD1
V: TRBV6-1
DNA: TGTGCCAGCAAGGACAGGGAGTCCACCACAGATACGCAGTATTTT
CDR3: CASKDRESTTDTQYF

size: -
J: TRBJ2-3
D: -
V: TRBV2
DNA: TGTGCCAGCCAGAACGACAGGCGTAACACAGATACGCAGTATTTT
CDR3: CASQNDRRNTDTQYF

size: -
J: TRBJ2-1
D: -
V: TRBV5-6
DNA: TGTGCCAGCAGCTTCATGAATGAGCAGTTCTTC
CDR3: CASSFMNEQFF

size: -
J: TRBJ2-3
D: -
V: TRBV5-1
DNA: TGCGCCAGCAGCTTGACGGACAGCCGCACAGATACGCAGTATTTT
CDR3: CASSLTDSRTDTQYF

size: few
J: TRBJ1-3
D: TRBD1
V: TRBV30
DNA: TGTGCCTGGAGCCGGCTCGGGACAGGGGTACACACCATATATTTT
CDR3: CAWSRLGTGVHTIYF

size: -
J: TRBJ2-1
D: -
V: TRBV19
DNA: TGTGCCAGTAGTGCTCGGATACAGGGAAATGAGCAGTTCTTC
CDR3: CASSARIQGNEQFF

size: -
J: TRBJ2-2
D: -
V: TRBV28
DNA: TGTGCCAGCAAACTCACCGGGGAGCTGTTTTTT
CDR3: CASKLTGELFF

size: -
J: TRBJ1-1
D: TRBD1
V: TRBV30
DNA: TGTGCCTGGAGTGTAGGCGGGACAGCCATGAACACTGAAGCTTTCTTT
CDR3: CAWSVGGTAMNTEAFF

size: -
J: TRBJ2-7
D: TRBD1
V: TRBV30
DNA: TGTGCCTGGAGACGAGGACAGGGGGCTCTCGAGCAGTACTTC
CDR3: CAWRRGQGALEQYF

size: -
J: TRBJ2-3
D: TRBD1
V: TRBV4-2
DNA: TGTGCCAGCAGCACCCGACAGGGGGATGTCTCGGATACGCAGTATTTT
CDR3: CASSTRQGDVSDTQYF